This T cell receptor (beta chain) appears in the sequencing data of a study of shared clonotypes between healthy human individuals (dated by TCRdb to 2020 to 2021). With respect to the entire study: A couple of women and three men aged 18 to 49 years were included in the cohort. For each donor, three plates each were used for CD4 naive and CD4 memory, two plates were used for CD8 naive, and one plate was used for CD8 memory. The study deeply sequenced blood TCR repertoires of about 5 healthy adults to estimate repertoire size and the extent of clonotype sharing between individuals. To increase sequencing depth and limit assay-specific biases, different laboratories used diverse techniques to prepare libraries and sequence TCR repertoires. Per donor, leukapheresis produced somewhere between about 0.94 and 9.5 billion PBMCs.

This clone was found once. The antigen it binds to is not known. No much larger clone is present one base from it, and per-base qualities are unavailable. For the CD8 naive samples, CD45RO-negative cells were positively selected for CCR7, yielding a CD45RA+CCR7+ population from which TemRA cells were excluded. Healthy HIV-negative adults with no recently reported acute infections or vaccinations were included as donors. Every donor was a Caucasian adult residing in Nashville, Tennessee, USA. Blood was collected by leukapheresis, and PBMCs were isolated by Ficoll-Histopaque density gradient centrifugation and then cryopreserved in liquid nitrogen vapor phase. Analytical flow cytometry was used to check the purity and quantity of each magnetically sorted T cell population. Genomic DNA was isolated from every sorted fraction and measured by UV absorbance on a Nanodrop 2000c. Using the deep immunoSEQ assay, TCR CDR3 regions were amplified from genomic DNA by multiplex PCR. Extracted genomic DNA from each cell subset was spread evenly across all wells of several immunoSEQ 96-well plates, with each plate serving as a replicate. For sorted subsets, 200 to 250 ng of genomic DNA, equivalent to some 30,000 T cell genomes, went into each replicate PCR. The purified libraries were quantified using a Qubit 3.0 fluorometer, sized with a Bioanalyzer 2100, and then quantified again using the KAPA Library Quantification kit. Every immunoSEQ 96-well plate was sequenced on a dedicated single-read 150-cycle Illumina NextSeq 550 flow cell. The study's own analysis went as follows. Because the immunoSEQ output included only junctional sequences and no quality scores, the filtering could not be the same as the filtering used for full-length reads. Sequences were annotated with PyIR, a Python wrapper for IgBLAST v1.9, using IMGT germline references to assign V/J genes and CDR3. Reads were removed for weak V/J assignments (E-value above 1e-6), missing CDR3, stop codons, out-of-frame junctions, or ambiguous translated residues. V3J clonotypes were defined as sequences sharing an identical inferred V gene, J gene, and CDR3 amino acid sequence. The percentage overlap between two repertoires was calculated by dividing the number of shared unique clonotypes by the size of the smaller repertoire. Richness of each repertoire was evaluated using RTK rarefaction, the Chao1 estimator, and Recon v2.1 estimates of unobserved clonotypes. Generation probabilities were computed with OLGA for all TCRbeta clonotypes obtained by the gDNA method from several donors. This is the immuneACCESS table as TCRdb keeps it, with only in-frame sequences that have V and J called. A part of the clones is gone; compared with another copy, unresolved V genes explain less than half, and the rest is unexplained. From that table come the V and J calls and clone size; the DNA was used to work out D and trimming. In all, the sample holds more than 500,000 clones, and approximately 95% of those were seen once. The ten biggest clones cover approximately 0.12% of the sample.

The paper as a whole reports these results and caveats: Based on pairwise subsampling, the degree of clonotype sharing among donors was expected to be affected by sequencing depth. Because the study included only a small number of donors, the genetic and exposure-history diversity represented was limited. Naive subsets generally had larger estimated clonotype richness than memory subsets did. Compared with non-shared clonotypes, the clonotypes found in all four sorted-subset donors had higher generation probabilities. Rarefaction of sorted-subset datasets indicated incomplete sequencing despite the large sequencing depth. When a handful of donors were compared, the shared fraction of clonotypes was about 5.2% for naive CD4, roughly 3.4% for naive CD8, 2.3% for memory CD4, and about 0.36% for memory CD8. Sampling was restricted to blood, and TCR repertoires in tissue are likely to differ from TCR repertoires in blood.

Source material: naive CD8+ T cells sorted from blood. Reading the label with the study, this specimen's cell subset or site is: CD45RA+CCR7+. The clonotype was recovered from a woman under 40 in good health.

The CDR3 is CASSQDWAGGADTQYF. The nucleotides are TGCGCCAGCAGCCAAGATTGGGCGGGAGGGGCAGATACGCAGTATTTT. This sequence uses TRBV4-1 and TRBJ2-3, with 9 bases matching TRBD2. Trimming removed 0 bases from V and 4 bases from J; the gene matches leave 5 bases unexplained. Spanning cysteine to phenylalanine, the CDR3 consists of 16 amino acids. Of all the DNA, just the CDR3 is kept, 48 bases in frame from base 1. From the germline V gene, CDR1 is MGHRA and CDR2 is YSYEKL.